Shown below are 4 T cell receptor beta chains from a single sample sequenced in a study of T cell repertoires in cytomegalovirus infection. In TCRdb, the reads were re-called with MiXCR into one record per CDR3 protein. In the table there are 250,000 to 300,000 distinct CDR3 sequences, roughly a quarter of which are singletons. Sequenced sample: PBMCs. These receptors originate from a human donor in good health (CMV status not recorded). Some clones in this sample may be carry-over from other donors' samples.

In this sample, this clonotype turned up many times. The genes are TRBV7-2 and TRBJ1-1; D uncertain. Germline V lookup: CDR1 SGHTA, CDR2 FQGNSA. The CDR3 spans 15 residues. The V end lost 3 bases, the J end lost 0 bases, and 11 bases lay between the germline ends. The CDR3 is CASSFVKRLNTEAFF. In DNA form, the CDR3 reads TGTGCCAGCAGCTTCGTTAAACGGCTGAACACTGAAGCTTTCTTT.

This clonotype was seen repeatedly, ten times or more. CDR3 residues: CASSLYGQGREQYF. The CDR3 bases are TGTGCCAGCAGCTTATATGGACAGGGACGCGAGCAGTACTTC. The chain is built from TRBV7-2 and TRBJ2-7; 8 bases are a match to TRBD1. CDR1 is SGHTA and CDR2 is FQGNSA in the germline V gene. V was clipped by 2 bases and J by 6 bases; unmatched bases: 6. The CDR3 extends over 14 amino acids. The full variable domain, its missing parts supplied by reference TRBV7-2 and TRBJ2-7, is GAGVSQSPSNKVTEKGKDVELRCDPISGHTALYWYRQSLGQGLEFLIYFQGNSAPDKSGLPSDRFSAERTGGSVSTLTIQRTQQEDSAVYLCASSLYGQGREQYFGPGTRLTVT.

CDR3 sequence: CASSIGQGYSLQYF. The CDR3 DNA is TGTGCCAGCAGCATCGGACAGGGTTATTCCCTTCAGTACTTC. The chain combines TRBV7-9 with TRBJ2-4; TRBD1 matches at 8 bases. Germline CDR1 and CDR2: SEHNR and FQNEAQ (reference sequence). This CDR3 has 14 residues. The J segment lost 11 bases and the V segment lost 5 bases, leaving 11 bases of the junction unmatched.

The sample holds a few counts of this clonotype. Here the CDR3 DNA reads TGTGCTAGTGGTTTGGCAACCCTACCCGGGACACGCTCCTACGAGCAGTACTTC. Its translation is CASGLATLPGTRSYEQYF. The rearrangement links TRBV12-5 to TRBJ2-7; tentative D call: TRBD1 (6 bases). V was shortened by 1 base and J by 0 bases, with 19 bases between the two germline ends. This CDR3 has 18 amino acids. CDR1 and CDR2 from the germline V gene are LGHNT and FRNRAP.